The 18 T cell receptor beta chains in this list originate from one sample, sequenced in a study of post-analysis software for immune sequencing data. Study conclusions and caveats: Patients used about 5 TRBV segments, including TRBV5-6, TRBV5-1 and TRBV20-1, more often than controls.

cDNA libraries of TCR beta carried unique molecular identifiers. TCRdb called the PCR reads again in MiXCR, with one record for every CDR3 protein. The sample includes approximately 460,000 distinct CDR3 sequences, roughly 45% seen only once; the top ten take about 12%. These receptors' targets are unknown. Input material: blood. The receptor source for this set is a girl between 10 and 17 years old with multiple sclerosis.

V usage is TRBV7-9 and J usage is TRBJ2-5; D gene unclear. With 1 base removed from V and 0 bases from J, the gap between germline ends came to 9 bases. From germline, CDR1 is SEHNR and CDR2 FQNEAQ (reference sequence). The CDR3 contains 15 residues. The CDR3 region is CASSLVLQHQETQYF. The CDR3 DNA reads as TGTGCCAGCAGCTTAGTCTTGCAGCACCAAGAGACCCAGTACTTC.

The V gene is TRBV5-1, the J gene TRBJ1-1; 7 bases agree with TRBD1. CDR1 is SGHRS and CDR2 is YFSETQ in the germline V gene. J was trimmed by 6 bases and V by 4 bases; bases with no gene match: 12. The CDR3 runs to 15 residues. The DNA for the CDR3 is TGCGCCAGCAGCGAAACAGGGGCCCCCTTCTCTGAAGCTTTCTTT. Translated, it gives CASSETGAPFSEAFF. Based on the CDR3 plus reference TRBV5-1 and TRBJ1-1, the full variable domain is KAGVTQTPRYLIKTRGQQVTLSCSPISGHRSVSWYQQTPGQGLQFLFEYFSETQRNKGNFPGRFSGRQFSNSRSEMNVSTLELGDSALYLCASSETGAPFSEAFFGQGTRLTVV.

This clonotype has more than one count but fewer than ten. This sequence joins TRBV4-1 and TRBJ2-7, with D possibly matching TRBD2 (6 bases). V lost 1 base, J lost 2 bases, and 15 bases lay in between. CDR1 MGHRA and CDR2 YSYEKL come from the germline V gene. The CDR3 is made up of 16 amino acids. CDR3 sequence (DNA): TGCGCCAGCAGCCAAGTGATGGATAGCGGAACCTACGAGCAGTACTTC. Protein: CASSQVMDSGTYEQYF.

A word on this clonotype: A much larger clone lies a single base off, so this may be a read error. The V gene is TRBV7-8, the J gene TRBJ2-7; D might be TRBD1 or TRBD2, each matching 6 bases. CDR1 is SGHVS, CDR2 FQNEAQ, per germline. The CDR3 sequence is 13 residues long. With 4 bases removed from V and 3 bases from J, the gap between germline ends came to 10 bases. This CDR3 is CASSSGGYYEQYF. CDR3 nucleotide sequence: TGTGCCAGCAGCTCCGGGGGCTACTACGAGCAGTACTTC.

As for this clonotype: This could be a read error, since a much larger clone is one nucleotide away. V is TRBV6-4 and J is TRBJ2-1; 7 bases line up with TRBD2. Germline trimming cut 5 bases from V and 5 bases from J; bases unmatched to any gene: 3. Germline CDR1 MRHNA, CDR2 SNTAGT. This CDR3 is built from 13 residues. CDR3 region: CASSREVDNEQFF. CDR3 sequence (DNA): TGTGCCAGCAGTCGGGAGGTGGACAATGAGCAGTTCTTC.

The rearrangement joins TRBV28 to TRBJ1-1; the match to TRBD1 covers 8 bases. Losses at the gene ends were 4 bases for V and 1 base for J; bases not matched to a gene: 8. CDR1 is MDHEN and CDR2 is SYDVKM in the germline V gene. The CDR3 has 16 residues. The CDR3 reads CASSSTDRGWNTEAFF. CDR3 coding DNA: TGTGCCAGCAGTTCAACCGACAGGGGCTGGAACACTGAAGCTTTCTTT.

This sequence joins TRBV10-3 and TRBJ2-1; TRBD1 might be the D (6 bases). The V gene lost 1 base and the J gene lost 9 bases, with 13 bases spanning the gap. The germline gives CDR1 ENHRY, CDR2 SYGVKD. The CDR3 sequence is 14 residues long. CDR3 coding DNA: TGTGCCATCAGTGAGTTGGGCAGGGGCAGTGAGCAGTTCTTC. Protein: CAISELGRGSEQFF.

This clonotype has more than one count but fewer than ten. The chain couples TRBV28 to TRBJ2-7; 9 bases map to TRBD2. J lost 2 bases, V lost 6 bases, and 8 bases had no gene match. The CDR3 is 15 amino acids. CDR1 is MDHEN and CDR2 is SYDVKM in the germline V gene. CDR3 sequence: CASRRGTSYTYEQYF. In DNA, the CDR3 is TGTGCCAGCAGGCGCGGGACTAGCTATACCTACGAGCAGTACTTC.

This clonotype was seen many times. The chain combines TRBV13 with TRBJ2-7; 7 bases match TRBD1. From germline, CDR1 is PRHDT and CDR2 FYEKMQ (reference sequence). CDR3 size: 14 residues. The V segment lost 2 bases and the J segment 6 bases; nucleotides outside the gene matches: 7. This chain's CDR3 is CASSLQDRAIEQYF. In nucleotides, the CDR3 is TGTGCCAGCAGCTTACAAGACAGGGCTATCGAGCAGTACTTC.

The chain recombines TRBV20-1 with TRBJ2-4; D is unresolved. Trimming left V 6 bases short and J 4 bases short, with 16 bases between. The length of the CDR3 is 14 residues. From germline, CDR1 is DFQATT and CDR2 SNEGSKA (reference sequence). CDR3 residues: CSASPGWQKNIQYF. The CDR3 DNA reads as TGCAGTGCATCCCCGGGTTGGCAGAAAAACATTCAGTACTTC.

The chain carries TRBV7-2 and TRBJ2-1; 9 nucleotides line up with TRBD1. The V and J ends lost 5 bases and 13 bases, in that order; junction bases with no gene match: 12. This CDR3 is built from 14 residues. The germline V gene has CDR1 SGHTA and CDR2 FQGNSA. CDR3 nucleotide sequence: TGTGCCAGCAGCGCACCTACAGGGGGCGAGACCCAGTTCTTC. This sequence encodes CASSAPTGGETQFF.

The chain combines TRBV7-2 with TRBJ1-2, with a weak D call TRBD1 (5 bases). V lost 6 bases and J lost 8, with 13 bases in between. This CDR3 region has 12 residues. The germline V gene encodes CDR1 SGHTA and CDR2 FQGNSA. The CDR3 here is CASRPRGPGYTF. CDR3 coding DNA: TGTGCCAGCAGGCCGAGGGGTCCGGGCTACACCTTC.

The chain recombines TRBV10-3 with TRBJ2-1; D is perhaps TRBD2 (6 bases). The CDR3 runs to 11 residues. Trimming cost V 8 bases and J 10 bases, with 12 bases left between them. In germline, CDR1 is ENHRY, CDR2 SYGVKD. In DNA form, the CDR3 reads TGTGCCATCCGCGGGGAGGAGGAGCAGTTCTTC. This encodes CAIRGEEEQFF.

The CDR3 nucleotides are TGTGCCAGCAGCGTAGGGGGGACAGGGTCCTTAGAGACCCAGTACTTC. Translating gives CASSVGGTGSLETQYF. This chain joins TRBV9 and TRBJ2-7; 9 bases line up with TRBD1. The tail of the sequence fits TRBJ2-5 better, so the J call may be wrong. The CDR3 covers 16 residues. Germline V gene sequence: CDR1 SGDLS, CDR2 YYNGEE.

This clonotype was picked up a small number of times. The chain links TRBV12-3 or TRBV12-4 to TRBJ2-3; no clear D. This CDR3 spans 15 amino acids. V dropped 6 bases and J dropped 0 bases, with 13 bases sitting between them. This CDR3 is CASSPRVGSTDTQYF. As DNA, the CDR3 is TGTGCCAGCAGCCCCCGGGTAGGCAGCACAGATACGCAGTATTTT.

A few counts support this clonotype. The chain couples TRBV28 to TRBJ1-5, with 8 positions matching TRBD1. This CDR3 is built from 14 residues. Germline CDR1 and CDR2: MDHEN and SYDVKM. V gave up 4 bases and J gave up 5 bases; unmatched junction bases: 4. CDR3 nucleotides: TGTGCCAGCAGTTCAGCAGGGGGCTATCAGCCCCAGCATTTT. This translates into CASSSAGGYQPQHF.

This clonotype was counted only a few times. The chain joins TRBV10-3 to TRBJ1-5; D is unclear. CDR3 length equals 13 residues. V lost 10 bases and J 5 bases, leaving 15 bases between the germline ends. The V gene's germline CDR1 is ENHRY and CDR2 SYGVKD. CDR3 coding DNA: TGTGCCAGCAGACCTGAGCCCGATCAGCCCCAGCATTTT. Its protein product is CASRPEPDQPQHF.

The chain employs TRBV4-2 and TRBJ1-1; D may be TRBD1 (5 bases). V shed 0 bases and J shed 5 bases, with 19 bases lying between them. Per the germline V gene, CDR1 is LGHNA and CDR2 is YNFKEQ. The CDR3 sequence is 17 residues long. The CDR3 DNA is TGTGCCAGCAGCCAAGAGTCCGAGGGGCTGGCTCTGACTGAAGCTTTCTTT. Translation gives CASSQESEGLALTEAFF.